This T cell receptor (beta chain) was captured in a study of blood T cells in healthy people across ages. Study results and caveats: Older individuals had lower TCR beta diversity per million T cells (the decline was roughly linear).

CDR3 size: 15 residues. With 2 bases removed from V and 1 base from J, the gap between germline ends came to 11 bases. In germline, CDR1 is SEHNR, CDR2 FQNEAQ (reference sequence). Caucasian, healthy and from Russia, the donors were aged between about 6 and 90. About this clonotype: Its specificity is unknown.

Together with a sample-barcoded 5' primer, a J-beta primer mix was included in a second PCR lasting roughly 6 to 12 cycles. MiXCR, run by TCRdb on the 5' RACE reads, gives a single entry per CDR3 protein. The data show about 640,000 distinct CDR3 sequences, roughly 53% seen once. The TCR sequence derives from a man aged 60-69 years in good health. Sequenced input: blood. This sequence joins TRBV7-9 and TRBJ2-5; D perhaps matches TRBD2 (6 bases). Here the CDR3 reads CASSLLLGLQETQYF. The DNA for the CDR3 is TGTGCCAGCAGCTTACTGCTGGGACTCCAAGAGACCCAGTACTTC.